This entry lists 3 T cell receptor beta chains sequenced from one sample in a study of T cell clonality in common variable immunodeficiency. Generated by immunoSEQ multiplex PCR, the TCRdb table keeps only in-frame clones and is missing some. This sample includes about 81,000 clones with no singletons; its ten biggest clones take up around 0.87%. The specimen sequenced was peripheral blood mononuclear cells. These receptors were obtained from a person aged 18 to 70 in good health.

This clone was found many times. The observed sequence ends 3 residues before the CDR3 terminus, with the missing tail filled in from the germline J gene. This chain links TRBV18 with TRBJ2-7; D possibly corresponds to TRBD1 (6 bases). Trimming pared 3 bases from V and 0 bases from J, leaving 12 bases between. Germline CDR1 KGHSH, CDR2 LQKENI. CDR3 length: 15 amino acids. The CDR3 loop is CASSPTGTFSYEQYF. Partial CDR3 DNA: TGTGCCAGCTCACCGACCGGGACATTCTCCTACGAG.

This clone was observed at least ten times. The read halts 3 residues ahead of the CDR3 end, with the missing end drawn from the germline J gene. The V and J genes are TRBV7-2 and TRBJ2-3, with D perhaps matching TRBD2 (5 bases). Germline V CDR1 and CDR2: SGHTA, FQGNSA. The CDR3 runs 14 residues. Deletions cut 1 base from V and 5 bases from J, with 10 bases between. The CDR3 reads CASSLGLAGDTQYF. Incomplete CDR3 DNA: TGTGCCAGCAGCTTAGGGCTAGCAGGAGATACG.

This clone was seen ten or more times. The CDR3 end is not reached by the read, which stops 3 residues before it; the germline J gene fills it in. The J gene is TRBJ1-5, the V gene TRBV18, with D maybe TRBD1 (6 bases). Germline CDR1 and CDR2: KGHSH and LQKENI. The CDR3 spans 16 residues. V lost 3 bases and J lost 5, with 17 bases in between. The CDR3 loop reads CASSPAQGGTDQPQHF. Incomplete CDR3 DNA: TGTGCCAGCTCACCGGCACAGGGTGGGACGGATCAGCCC.